This entry features one TCR beta chain sequence. Germline CDR1 and CDR2: LGHDT and YNNKEL (reference sequence). V gave up 4 bases and J gave up 9 bases; unmatched junction bases: 5. CDR3 length equals 14 residues. The sample is drawn from a study of blood T cell repertoires in COVID-19. About the study: T cells, B-cell-depleted T cells, or PBMCs supplied cDNA or gDNA.

In the authors' methods: It was from reference gene primer amplification that nucleated cell counts were estimated. Profiled with immunoSEQ multiplex PCR; TCRdb holds only in-frame clones, not every one. That table furnishes V, J and clone size, whereas the DNA furnished D and trimming. The table has about 110,000 clones, about two thirds seen once; the top ten hold 0.8% to 1%. This TCR came from a human donor with acute or convalescent COVID-19. The donor label of this sample is uncertain. Sequencing was done on a sample of peripheral blood. This chain joins TRBV3-1 (or the pseudogene TRBV3-2) and TRBJ1-6; 8 bases are a match to TRBD1. CDR3 amino acids: CASSLQGGTSPLHF. The CDR3 nucleotides read TGTGCCAGCAGCCTACAGGGGGGGACTTCACCCCTCCACTTT.